What follows are 5 T cell receptor beta chains derived from one specimen sequenced in a study of graft-versus-host responses after intestinal transplantation. Clones were read by immunoSEQ multiplex PCR, and TCRdb kept only the in-frame ones, dropping some. The repertoire holds 65,000 to 90,000 clones, with around 93% as singletons. Their recognized antigens are unknown. Sequencing was performed on unstimulated CD8+ T cells sorted from spleen or lymph node cells, taken before transplant. The receptor source for this set is a human donor who was the organ donor for an intestinal transplant.

The chain recombines TRBV9 with TRBJ1-2; 9 bases map to TRBD1. Germline CDR1 reads SGDLS; CDR2 reads YYNGEE. The V segment lost 0 bases and the J segment 6 bases; nucleotides outside the gene matches: 9. The CDR3 is 16 residues long. The CDR3 region is CASSVALSTGGHGYTF. DNA for the CDR3: TGTGCCAGCAGCGTAGCCCTCTCGACAGGGGGGCATGGCTACACCTTC.

This clone has only one observation. This chain joins TRBV18 and TRBJ1-5, with D perhaps TRBD1 (5 bases). V was pared by 0 bases and J by 6 bases, with 12 bases between. Germline lookup yields CDR1 KGHSH and CDR2 LQKENI. The CDR3 loop spans 15 amino acids. The CDR3 loop is CASSPPARGGQPQHF. The CDR3 DNA follows: TGTGCCAGCTCACCACCGGCAAGGGGCGGTCAGCCCCAGCATTTT.

This chain uses TRBV4-2 with TRBJ1-1, with D possibly matching TRBD1 (5 bases). The CDR3 totals 15 residues. The V gene lost 1 base and the J gene lost 1 base, with 10 bases spanning the gap. In germline, CDR1 is LGHNA, CDR2 YNFKEQ. CDR3 sequence reads: CASSQVDRGNTEAFF. CDR3 DNA: TGTGCCAGCAGCCAAGTTGACAGAGGGAACACTGAAGCTTTCTTT.

CDR3: CASSEVRAGPYNEQFF. CDR3 DNA: TGTGCCAGCAGTGAAGTGAGGGCAGGCCCTTACAATGAGCAGTTCTTC. This chain uses TRBV6-1 with TRBJ2-1; D perhaps matches TRBD2 (5 bases). Trimming took off 1 base at V and 4 bases at J, with 14 bases between the two ends. Germline CDR1 MNHNS, CDR2 SASEGT. The CDR3 extends over 16 amino acids.

The V and J genes are TRBV27 and TRBJ1-1; a weak D match, TRBD1 (5 bases). CDR3 length: 17 residues. Trimming took off 1 base at V and 4 bases at J, with 19 bases between the two ends. Germline lookup yields CDR1 MNHEY and CDR2 SMNVEV (reference sequence). The CDR3: CASSLYNTRDLSTEAFF. In nucleotides, the CDR3 is TGTGCCAGCAGTTTATATAACACCAGGGATCTAAGCACTGAAGCTTTCTTT.